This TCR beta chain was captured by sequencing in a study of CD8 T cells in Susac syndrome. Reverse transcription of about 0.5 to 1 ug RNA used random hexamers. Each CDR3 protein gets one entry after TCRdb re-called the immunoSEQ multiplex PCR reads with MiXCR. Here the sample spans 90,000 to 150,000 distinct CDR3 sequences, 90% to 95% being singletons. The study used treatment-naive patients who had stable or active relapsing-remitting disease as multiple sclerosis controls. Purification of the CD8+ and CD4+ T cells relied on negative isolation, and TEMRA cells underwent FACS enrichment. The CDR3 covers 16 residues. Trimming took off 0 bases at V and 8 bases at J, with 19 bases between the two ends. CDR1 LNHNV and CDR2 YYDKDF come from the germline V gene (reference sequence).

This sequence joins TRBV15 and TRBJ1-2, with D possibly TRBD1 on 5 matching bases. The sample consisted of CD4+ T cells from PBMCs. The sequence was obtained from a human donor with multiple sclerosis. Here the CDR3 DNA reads TGTGCCACCAGCAGAGACCCGGGACGGACCGAGGGGGGCTACACCTTC. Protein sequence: CATSRDPGRTEGGYTF.